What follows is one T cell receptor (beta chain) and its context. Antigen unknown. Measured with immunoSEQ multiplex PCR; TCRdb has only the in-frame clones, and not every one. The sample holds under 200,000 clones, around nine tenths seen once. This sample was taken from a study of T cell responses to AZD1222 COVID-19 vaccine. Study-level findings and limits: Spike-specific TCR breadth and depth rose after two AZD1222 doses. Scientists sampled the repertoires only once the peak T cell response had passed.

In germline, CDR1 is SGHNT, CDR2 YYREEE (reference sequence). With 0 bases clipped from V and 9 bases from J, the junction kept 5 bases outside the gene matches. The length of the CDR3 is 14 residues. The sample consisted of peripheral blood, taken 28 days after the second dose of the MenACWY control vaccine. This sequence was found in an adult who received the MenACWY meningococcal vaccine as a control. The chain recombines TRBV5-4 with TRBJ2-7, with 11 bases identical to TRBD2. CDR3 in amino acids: CASSLGLAGGRQYF. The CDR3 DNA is TGTGCCAGCAGCTTGGGGTTAGCGGGAGGGCGGCAGTACTTC. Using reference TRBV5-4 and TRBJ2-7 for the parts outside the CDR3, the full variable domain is ETGVTQSPTHLIKTRGQQVTLRCSSQSGHNTVSWYQQALGQGPQFIFQYYREEENGRGNFPPRFSGLQFPNYSSELNVNALELDDSALYLCASSLGLAGGRQYFGPGTRLTVT.